This T cell receptor (beta chain) is from a study of post-analysis software for immune sequencing data. At the level of the study: Patients had relapsing-remitting, secondary progressive or progressive-relapsing multiple sclerosis; some lacked subtype. Study-level results: Controls' normalized Chao1 diversity significantly exceeded that of multiple sclerosis patients. Roughly 5 TRBV segments (TRBV5-6, TRBV5-1 and TRBV20-1 among them) occurred more frequently in patients than in controls. Analysis by F measure revealed that same-batch samples clustered strongly together.

This clonotype was observed once. No antigen is known for it. The CDR3 has 14 residues. V dropped 2 bases and J dropped 7 bases, with 12 bases sitting between them. Germline lookup yields CDR1 SGHTA and CDR2 FQGTGA. Libraries were made from TCR beta cDNA, and they carried unique molecular identifiers. TCRdb recomputed calls from the PCR reads with MiXCR, one row per CDR3 protein. The sample shows about 770,000 distinct CDR3 sequences, roughly 50% of them seen only once. This sequence was found in a girl aged 5 to 17 with multiple sclerosis. The chain is built from TRBV7-3 and TRBJ2-1; D is uncertain. The sample was blood. The CDR3 region has the DNA TGTGCCAGCAGCTTATCGGCCATTCCGAATGAGCAGTTCTTC. Protein sequence: CASSLSAIPNEQFF.